This T cell receptor (beta chain) was sequenced during a study of response to subunit inactivated influenza vaccine (dated by TCRdb to 2016 to 2019). For context, the study as a whole: Deep quantitative profiling of the T cell receptor repertoire was used in the study to follow responses to a trivalent subunit inactivated influenza vaccine. Summary of the overall study and its limitations: According to the authors, only a limited number of new T cells may be recruited by each seasonal influenza vaccination.

The time point label, as the study defines it: 45 to 55 days after influenza vaccine administration. This clonotype has just a few counts. The clone's antigen remains unknown. Base quality data are lacking; no much larger clone is found one base away. The germline V gene encodes CDR1 MDHEN and CDR2 SYDVKM. Its CDR3 holds 16 amino acids, cysteine through phenylalanine. Only CDR3 DNA remains: 48 bases, in frame from the first base. From V the trimming removes 5 bases and from J it removes 4 bases, while the gene matches leave 9 bases of the junction unaccounted for. The receptor library was made with RT-PCR. Sequenced using an Illumina HiSeq 2500. TCRdb reran the public reads through fastp at Q25 and MiXCR, keeping productive beta chains. Each entry merges the rows of one CDR3 protein and shows their most common DNA and genes. For this sample there are about 480,000 distinct CDR3 sequences; 10% to 11% appear just once. The ten largest clones capture about 12% of the sample.

The chain is encoded by TRBV28 joined to TRBJ2-2; 8 junctional bases match TRBD1. The material was PBMCs from blood, obtained 45 days after vaccination. The receptor was derived from a man aged 50 or older who received an inactivated influenza vaccine. Donor details come from another sample of the same person, matched by shared clones. The DNA reads TGTGCCAGCAGTGCCCCCGGACAGGGAGCCACCGGGGAGCTGTTTTTT. The translation is CASSAPGQGATGELFF.